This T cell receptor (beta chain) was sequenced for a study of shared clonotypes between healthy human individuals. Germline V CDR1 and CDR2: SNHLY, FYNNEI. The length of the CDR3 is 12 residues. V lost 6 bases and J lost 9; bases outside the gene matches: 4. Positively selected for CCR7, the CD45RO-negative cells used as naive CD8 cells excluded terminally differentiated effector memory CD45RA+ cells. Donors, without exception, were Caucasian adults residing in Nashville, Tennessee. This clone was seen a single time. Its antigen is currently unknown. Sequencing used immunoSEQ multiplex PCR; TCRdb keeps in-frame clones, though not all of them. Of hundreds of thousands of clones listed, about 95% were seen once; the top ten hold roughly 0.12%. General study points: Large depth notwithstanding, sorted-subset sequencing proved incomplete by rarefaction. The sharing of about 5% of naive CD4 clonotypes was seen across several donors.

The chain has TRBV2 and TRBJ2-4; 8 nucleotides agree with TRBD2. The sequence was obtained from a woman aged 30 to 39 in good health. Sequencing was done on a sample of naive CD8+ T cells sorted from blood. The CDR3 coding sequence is TGTGCCAGCAGCGCAGCGGGAGTCATTCAGTACTTC. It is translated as CASSAAGVIQYF.